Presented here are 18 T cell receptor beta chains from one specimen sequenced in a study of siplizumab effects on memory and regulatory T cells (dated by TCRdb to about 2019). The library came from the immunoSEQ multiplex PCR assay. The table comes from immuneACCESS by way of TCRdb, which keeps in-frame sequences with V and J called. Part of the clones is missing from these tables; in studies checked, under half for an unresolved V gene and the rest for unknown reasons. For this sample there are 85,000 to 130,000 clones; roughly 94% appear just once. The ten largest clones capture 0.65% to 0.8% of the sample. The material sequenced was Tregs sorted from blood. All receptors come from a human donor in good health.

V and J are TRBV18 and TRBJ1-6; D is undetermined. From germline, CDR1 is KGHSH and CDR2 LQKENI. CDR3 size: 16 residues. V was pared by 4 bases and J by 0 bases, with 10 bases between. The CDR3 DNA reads TGTGCCAGCTCACACGGACGTAGCTCCTATAATTCACCCCTCCACTTT. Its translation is CASSHGRSSYNSPLHF.

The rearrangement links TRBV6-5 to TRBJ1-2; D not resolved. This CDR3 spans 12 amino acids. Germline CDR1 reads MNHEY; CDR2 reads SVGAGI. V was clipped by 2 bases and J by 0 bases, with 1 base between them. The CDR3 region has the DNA TGTGCCAGCAGTTACGCTAACTATGGCTACACCTTC. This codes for CASSYANYGYTF.

DNA for the CDR3: TGCAGCGTTTCAAACGGGAACACCGGGGAGCTGTTTTTT. It encodes CSVSNGNTGELFF. The rearrangement links TRBV29-1 to TRBJ2-2; D not resolved. The germline gives CDR1 SQVTM, CDR2 ANQGSEA. V lost 5 bases and J 1 base, leaving 8 bases between the germline ends. There are 13 residues in the CDR3.

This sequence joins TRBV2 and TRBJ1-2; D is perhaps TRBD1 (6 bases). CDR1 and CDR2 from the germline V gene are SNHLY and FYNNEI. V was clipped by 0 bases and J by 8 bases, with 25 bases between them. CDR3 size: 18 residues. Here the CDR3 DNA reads TGTGCCAGCAGTGAAGCTGGGCAGGGGAGAAGGAGGGGACGCGGCTACACCTTC. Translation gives CASSEAGQGRRRGRGYTF.

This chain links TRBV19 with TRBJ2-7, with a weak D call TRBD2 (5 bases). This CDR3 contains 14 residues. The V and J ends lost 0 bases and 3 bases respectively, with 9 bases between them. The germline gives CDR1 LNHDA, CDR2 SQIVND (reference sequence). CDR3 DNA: TGTGCCAGTAGTATAGAGGTCGGGGACTACGAGCAGTACTTC. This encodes CASSIEVGDYEQYF.

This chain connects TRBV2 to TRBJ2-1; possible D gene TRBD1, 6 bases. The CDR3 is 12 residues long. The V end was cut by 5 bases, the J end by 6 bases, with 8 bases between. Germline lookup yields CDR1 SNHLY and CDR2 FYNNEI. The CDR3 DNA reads TGTGCCAGCAGTAGGGGGTTCAATGAGCAGTTCTTC. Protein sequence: CASSRGFNEQFF.

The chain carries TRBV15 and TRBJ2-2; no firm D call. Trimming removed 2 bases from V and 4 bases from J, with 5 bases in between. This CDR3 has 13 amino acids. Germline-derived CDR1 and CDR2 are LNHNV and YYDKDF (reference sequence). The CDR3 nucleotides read TGTGCCACCAGCAGACACTTCACCGGGGAGCTGTTTTTT. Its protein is CATSRHFTGELFF.

The CDR3 DNA reads as TGTGCCAGCAGCTTATCTAGGATCCCCACGAACACCGGGGAGCTGTTTTTT. Protein product: CASSLSRIPTNTGELFF. The genes are TRBV11-3 and TRBJ2-2; D is unresolved. This CDR3 spans 17 amino acids. Germline CDR1 and CDR2: SGHNT and YENEEA. Trimming cost V 2 bases and J 0 bases, with 13 bases left between them.

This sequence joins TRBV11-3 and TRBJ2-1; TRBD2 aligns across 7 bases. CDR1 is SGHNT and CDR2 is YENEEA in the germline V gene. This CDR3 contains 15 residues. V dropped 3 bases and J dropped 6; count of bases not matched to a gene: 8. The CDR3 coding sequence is TGTGCCAGCAGCTTCGGTAGCGGGTTTCGCAATGAGCAGTTCTTC. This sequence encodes CASSFGSGFRNEQFF.

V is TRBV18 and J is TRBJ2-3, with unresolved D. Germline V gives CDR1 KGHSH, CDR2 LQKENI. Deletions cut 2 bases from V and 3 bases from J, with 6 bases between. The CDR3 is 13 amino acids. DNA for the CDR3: TGTGCCAGCTCACCAATCTCGACAGATACGCAGTATTTT. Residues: CASSPISTDTQYF. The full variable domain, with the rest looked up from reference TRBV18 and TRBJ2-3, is NAGVMQNPRHLVRRRGQEARLRCSPMKGHSHVYWYRQLPEEGLKFMVYLQKENIIDESGMPKERFSAEFPKEGPSILRIQQVVRGDSAAYFCASSPISTDTQYFGPGTRLTVL.

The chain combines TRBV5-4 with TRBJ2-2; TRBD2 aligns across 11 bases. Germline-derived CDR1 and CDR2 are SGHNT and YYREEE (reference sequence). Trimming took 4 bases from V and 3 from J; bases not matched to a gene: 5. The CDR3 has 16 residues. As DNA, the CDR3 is TGTGCCAGCAGCCCGGGACTAGCGGTATACACCGGGGAGCTGTTTTTT. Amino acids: CASSPGLAVYTGELFF.

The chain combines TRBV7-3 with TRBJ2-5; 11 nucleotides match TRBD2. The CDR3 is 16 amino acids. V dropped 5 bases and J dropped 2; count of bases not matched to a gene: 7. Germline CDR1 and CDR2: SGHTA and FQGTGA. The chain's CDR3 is CASSILAGGIQETQYF. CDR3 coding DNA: TGTGCCAGCAGCATATTAGCGGGAGGGATACAAGAGACCCAGTACTTC.

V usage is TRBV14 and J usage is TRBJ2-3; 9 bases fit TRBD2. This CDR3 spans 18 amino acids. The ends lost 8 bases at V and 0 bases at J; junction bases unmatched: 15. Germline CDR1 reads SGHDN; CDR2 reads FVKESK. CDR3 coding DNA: TGTGCCAGCTCCCCCCAGGCTAGCGGGGAAAGAAGCACAGATACGCAGTATTTT. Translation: CASSPQASGERSTDTQYF.

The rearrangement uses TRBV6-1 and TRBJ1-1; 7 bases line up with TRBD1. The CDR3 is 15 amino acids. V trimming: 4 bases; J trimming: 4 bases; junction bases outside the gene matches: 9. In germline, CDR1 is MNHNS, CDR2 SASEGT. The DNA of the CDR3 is TGTGCCAGCAGTGCCTGGGGACAGACCGGCACTGAAGCTTTCTTT. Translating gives CASSAWGQTGTEAFF.

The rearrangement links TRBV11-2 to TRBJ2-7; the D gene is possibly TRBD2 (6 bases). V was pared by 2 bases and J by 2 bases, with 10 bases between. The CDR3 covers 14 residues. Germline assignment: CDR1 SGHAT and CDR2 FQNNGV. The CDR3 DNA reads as TGTGCCAGCAGCTTACAGACTAGAGCCTACGAGCAGTACTTC. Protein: CASSLQTRAYEQYF.

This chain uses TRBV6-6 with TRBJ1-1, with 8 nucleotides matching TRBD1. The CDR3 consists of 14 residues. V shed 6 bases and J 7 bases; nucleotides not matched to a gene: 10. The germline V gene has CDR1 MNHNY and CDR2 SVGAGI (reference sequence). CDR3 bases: TGTGCCAGCAGCCATAGCCCCAGGGGGCGTGAAGCTTTCTTT. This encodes CASSHSPRGREAFF.

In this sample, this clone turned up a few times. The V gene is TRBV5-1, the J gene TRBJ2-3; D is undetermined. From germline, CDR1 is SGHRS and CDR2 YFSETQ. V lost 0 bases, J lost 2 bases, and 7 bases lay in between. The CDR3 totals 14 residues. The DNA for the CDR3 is TGCGCCAGCAGCTTGGTTGGGAACACAGATACGCAGTATTTT. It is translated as CASSLVGNTDTQYF.

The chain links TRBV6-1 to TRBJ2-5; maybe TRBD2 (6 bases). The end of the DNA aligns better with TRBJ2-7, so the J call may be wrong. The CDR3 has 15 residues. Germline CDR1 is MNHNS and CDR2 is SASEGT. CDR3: CASSEAGARRGEQYF. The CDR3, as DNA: TGTGCCAGCAGTGAAGCGGGCGCTAGGAGGGGCGAGCAGTACTTC.